The clone carrying this T cell receptor beta chain showed up many times. This sample is part of a study of T-cell reconstitution after alpha-beta-depleted transplantation in children. Researchers prepared the TCRbeta library using unique molecular identifiers, the study reports. TCRdb reprocessed the PCR reads with MiXCR, giving one entry per CDR3 protein. The repertoire includes hundreds of thousands of distinct CDR3 sequences, around 12% of them detected once, and around 2.8% sits in the top ten. CDR1 is MDHEN, CDR2 SYDVKM, per germline. The CDR3 runs 14 residues. The V gene lost 5 bases and the J gene lost 3 bases, with 11 bases spanning the gap.

The sample here was PBMCs from the stem cell graft donor, taken from the stem cell graft. The J gene is TRBJ1-5, the V gene TRBV28, with unresolved D. This clonotype was obtained from a human donor who donated a stem cell graft to a child with acute lymphoblastic leukemia. For the CDR3, the DNA is TGTGCCAGCAGTCTCGGACGGTTCAATCAGCCCCAGCATTTT. This gives the protein CASSLGRFNQPQHF.